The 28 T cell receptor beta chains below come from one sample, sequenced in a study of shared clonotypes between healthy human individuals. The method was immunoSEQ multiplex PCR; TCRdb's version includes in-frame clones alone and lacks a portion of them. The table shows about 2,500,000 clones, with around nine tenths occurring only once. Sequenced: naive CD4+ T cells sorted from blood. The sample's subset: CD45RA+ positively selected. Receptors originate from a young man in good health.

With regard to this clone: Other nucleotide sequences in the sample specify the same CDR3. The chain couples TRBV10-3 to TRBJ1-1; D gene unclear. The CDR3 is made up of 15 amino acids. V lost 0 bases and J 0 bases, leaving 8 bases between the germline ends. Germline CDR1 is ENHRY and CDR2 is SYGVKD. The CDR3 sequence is CAISESGSMNTEAFF. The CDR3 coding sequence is TGTGCCATCAGTGAGTCAGGCAGCATGAACACTGAAGCTTTCTTT.

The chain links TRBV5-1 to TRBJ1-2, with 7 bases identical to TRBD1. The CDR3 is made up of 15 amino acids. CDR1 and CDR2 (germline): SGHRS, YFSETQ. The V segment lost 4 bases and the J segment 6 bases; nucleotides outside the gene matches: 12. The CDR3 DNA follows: TGCGCCAGCAGCGTGGGACAGCCGACTGCAGATGGCTACACCTTC. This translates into CASSVGQPTADGYTF.

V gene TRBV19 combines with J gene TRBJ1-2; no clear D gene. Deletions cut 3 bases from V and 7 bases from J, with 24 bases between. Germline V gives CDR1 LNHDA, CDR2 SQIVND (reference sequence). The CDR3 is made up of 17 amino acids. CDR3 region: CASSILLGWAGGFGYTF. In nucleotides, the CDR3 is TGTGCCAGTAGTATCCTTCTGGGTTGGGCAGGCGGTTTTGGCTACACCTTC.

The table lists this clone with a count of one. This chain's CDR3 is CASSVSPGLAGDSNEQYF. The CDR3 DNA is TGTGCCAGCAGCGTGTCCCCTGGGCTAGCGGGAGATTCGAACGAGCAGTACTTC. The rearrangement uses TRBV9 and TRBJ2-7; 10 nucleotides align to TRBD2. Trimming at V came to 2 bases and at J to 5 bases, leaving 16 bases not matched to a gene. Germline V gene sequence: CDR1 SGDLS, CDR2 YYNGEE. This CDR3 contains 18 residues.

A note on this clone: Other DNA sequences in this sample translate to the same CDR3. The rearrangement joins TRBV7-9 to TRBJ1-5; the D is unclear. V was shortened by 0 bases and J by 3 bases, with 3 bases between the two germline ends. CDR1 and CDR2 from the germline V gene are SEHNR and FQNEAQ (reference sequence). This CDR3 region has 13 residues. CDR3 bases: TGTGCCAGCAGCTTAGCGCTCAATCAGCCCCAGCATTTT. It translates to CASSLALNQPQHF.

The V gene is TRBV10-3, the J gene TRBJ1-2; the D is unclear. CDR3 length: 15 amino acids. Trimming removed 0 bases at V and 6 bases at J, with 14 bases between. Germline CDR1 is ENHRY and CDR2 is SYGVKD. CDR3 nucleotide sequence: TGTGCCATCAGTGAGTCGGCGGGGAATGGGGATGGCTACACCTTC. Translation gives CAISESAGNGDGYTF.

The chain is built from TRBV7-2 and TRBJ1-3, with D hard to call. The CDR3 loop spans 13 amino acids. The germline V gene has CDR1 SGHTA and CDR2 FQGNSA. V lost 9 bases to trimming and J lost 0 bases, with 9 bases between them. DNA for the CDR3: TGTGCCAGTGGGGAAATCTCTGGAAACACCATATATTTT. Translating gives CASGEISGNTIYF. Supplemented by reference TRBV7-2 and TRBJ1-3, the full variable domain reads GAGVSQSPSNKVTEKGKDVELRCDPISGHTALYWYRQSLGQGLEFLIYFQGNSAPDKSGLPSDRFSAERTGGSVSTLTIQRTQQEDSAVYLCASGEISGNTIYFGEGSWLTVV.

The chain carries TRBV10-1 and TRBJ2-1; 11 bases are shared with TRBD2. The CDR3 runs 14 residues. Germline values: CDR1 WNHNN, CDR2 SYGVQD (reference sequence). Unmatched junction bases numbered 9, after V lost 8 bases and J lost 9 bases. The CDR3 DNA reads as TGCGCCAGCTCTAGCGGGGGGTCGGTCGGTGAGCAGTTCTTC. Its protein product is CASSSGGSVGEQFF.

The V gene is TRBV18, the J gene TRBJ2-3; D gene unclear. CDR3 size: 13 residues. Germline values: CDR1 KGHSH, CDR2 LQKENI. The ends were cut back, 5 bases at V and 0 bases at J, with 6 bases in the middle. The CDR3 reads CASSGFSTDTQYF. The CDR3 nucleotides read TGTGCCAGCTCAGGGTTTAGCACAGATACGCAGTATTTT.

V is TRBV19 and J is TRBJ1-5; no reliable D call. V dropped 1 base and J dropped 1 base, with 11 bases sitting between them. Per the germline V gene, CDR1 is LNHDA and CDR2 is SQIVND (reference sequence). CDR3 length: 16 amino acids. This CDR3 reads CASSIVREKSNQPQHF. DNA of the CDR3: TGTGCCAGTAGTATAGTACGGGAAAAGAGCAATCAGCCCCAGCATTTT.

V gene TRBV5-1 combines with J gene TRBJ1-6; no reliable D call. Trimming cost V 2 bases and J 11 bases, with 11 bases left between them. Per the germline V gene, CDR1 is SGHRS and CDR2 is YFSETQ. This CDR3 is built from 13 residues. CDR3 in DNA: TGCGCCAGCAGCTTAGGGTATCAGGCACCCCTCCACTTT. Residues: CASSLGYQAPLHF. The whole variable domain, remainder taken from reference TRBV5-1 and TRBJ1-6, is KAGVTQTPRYLIKTRGQQVTLSCSPISGHRSVSWYQQTPGQGLQFLFEYFSETQRNKGNFPGRFSGRQFSNSRSEMNVSTLELGDSALYLCASSLGYQAPLHFGNGTRLTVT.

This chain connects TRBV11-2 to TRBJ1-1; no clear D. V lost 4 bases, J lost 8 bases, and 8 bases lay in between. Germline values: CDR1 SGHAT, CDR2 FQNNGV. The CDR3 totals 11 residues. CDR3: CASSWGREAFF. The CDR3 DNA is TGTGCCAGCAGCTGGGGAAGGGAAGCTTTCTTT.

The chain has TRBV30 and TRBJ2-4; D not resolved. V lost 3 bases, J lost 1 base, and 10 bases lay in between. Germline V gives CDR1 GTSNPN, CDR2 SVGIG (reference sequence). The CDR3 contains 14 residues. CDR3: CAWRGTLAKNIQYF. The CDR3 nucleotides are TGTGCCTGGAGGGGAACACTGGCCAAAAACATTCAGTACTTC.

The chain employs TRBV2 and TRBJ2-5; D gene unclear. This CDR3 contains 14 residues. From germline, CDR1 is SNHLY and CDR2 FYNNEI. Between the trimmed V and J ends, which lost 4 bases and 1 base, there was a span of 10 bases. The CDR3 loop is CASSVATAQETQYF. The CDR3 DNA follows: TGTGCCAGCAGTGTGGCGACGGCCCAAGAGACCCAGTACTTC. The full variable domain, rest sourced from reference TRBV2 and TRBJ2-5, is EPEVTQTPSHQVTQMGQEVILRCVPISNHLYFYWYRQILGQKVEFLVSFYNNEISEKSEIFDDQFSVERPDGSNFTLKIRSTKLEDSAMYFCASSVATAQETQYFGPGTRLLVL.

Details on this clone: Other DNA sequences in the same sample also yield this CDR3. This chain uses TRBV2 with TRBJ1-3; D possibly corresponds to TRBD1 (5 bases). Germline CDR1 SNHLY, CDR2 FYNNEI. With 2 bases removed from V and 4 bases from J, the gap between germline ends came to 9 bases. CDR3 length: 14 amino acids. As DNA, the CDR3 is TGTGCCAGCAGTGAACAAGGGGACGGAAACACCATATATTTT. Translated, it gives CASSEQGDGNTIYF.

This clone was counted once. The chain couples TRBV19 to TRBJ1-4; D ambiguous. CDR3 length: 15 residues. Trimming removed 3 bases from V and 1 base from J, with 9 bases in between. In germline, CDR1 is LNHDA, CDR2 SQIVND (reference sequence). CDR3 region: CASSIFGGTNEKLFF. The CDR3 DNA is TGTGCCAGTAGTATTTTCGGAGGAACTAATGAAAAACTGTTTTTT.

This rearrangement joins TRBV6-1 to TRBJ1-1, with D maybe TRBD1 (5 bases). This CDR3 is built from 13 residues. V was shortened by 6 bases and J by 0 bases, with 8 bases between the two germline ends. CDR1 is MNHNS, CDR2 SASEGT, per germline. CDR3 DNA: TGTGCCAGCAGAGTAGGGGTGAACACTGAAGCTTTCTTT. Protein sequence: CASRVGVNTEAFF.

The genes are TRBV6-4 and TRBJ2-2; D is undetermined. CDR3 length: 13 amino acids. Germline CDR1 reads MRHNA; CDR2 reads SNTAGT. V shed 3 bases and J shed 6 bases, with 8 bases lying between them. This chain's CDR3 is CASSEGPAGELFF. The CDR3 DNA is TGTGCCAGCAGTGAAGGCCCCGCCGGGGAGCTGTTTTTT.

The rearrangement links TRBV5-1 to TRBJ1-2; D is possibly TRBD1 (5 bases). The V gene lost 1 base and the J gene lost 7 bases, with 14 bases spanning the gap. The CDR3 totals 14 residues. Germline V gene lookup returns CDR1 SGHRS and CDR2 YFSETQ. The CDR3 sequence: CASSLTRVGSGYTF. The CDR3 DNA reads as TGCGCCAGCAGCTTGACCAGGGTAGGGTCTGGCTACACCTTC.

The CDR3 DNA sequence: TGTGCCAGCAGTGACGCAGGGACCACTGAAGCTTTCTTT. Its protein is CASSDAGTTEAFF. V and J are TRBV2 and TRBJ1-1, with D possibly being TRBD1 (5 bases). Trimming removed 3 bases at V and 4 bases at J, with 9 bases between. From germline, CDR1 is SNHLY and CDR2 FYNNEI. There are 13 residues in the CDR3.

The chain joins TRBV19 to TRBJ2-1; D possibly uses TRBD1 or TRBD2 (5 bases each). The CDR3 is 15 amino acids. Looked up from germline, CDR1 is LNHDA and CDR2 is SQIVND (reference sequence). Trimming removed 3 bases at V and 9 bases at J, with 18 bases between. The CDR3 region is CASSMAAPTRGEQFF. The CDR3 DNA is TGTGCCAGTAGTATGGCGGCTCCCACTAGGGGTGAGCAGTTCTTC.

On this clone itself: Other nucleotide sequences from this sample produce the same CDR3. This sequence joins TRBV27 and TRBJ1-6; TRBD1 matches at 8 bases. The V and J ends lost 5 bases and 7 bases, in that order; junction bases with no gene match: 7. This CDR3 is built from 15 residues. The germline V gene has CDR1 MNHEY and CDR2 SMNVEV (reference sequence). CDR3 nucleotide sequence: TGTGCCAGCAGTCTGGGGACAGGCGTCAATTCACCCCTCCACTTT. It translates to CASSLGTGVNSPLHF.

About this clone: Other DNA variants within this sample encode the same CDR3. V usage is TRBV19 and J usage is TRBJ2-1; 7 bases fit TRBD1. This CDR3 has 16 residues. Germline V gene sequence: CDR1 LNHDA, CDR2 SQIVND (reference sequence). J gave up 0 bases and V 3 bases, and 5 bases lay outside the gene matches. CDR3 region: CASSIGAGGSYNEQFF. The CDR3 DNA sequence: TGTGCCAGTAGTATTGGCGCAGGGGGCTCCTACAATGAGCAGTTCTTC.

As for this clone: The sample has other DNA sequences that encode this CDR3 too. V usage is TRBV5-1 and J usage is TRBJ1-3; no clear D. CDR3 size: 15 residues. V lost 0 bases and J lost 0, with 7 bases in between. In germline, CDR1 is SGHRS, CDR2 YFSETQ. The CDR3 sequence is CASSLGGPSGNTIYF. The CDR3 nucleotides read TGCGCCAGCAGCTTGGGTGGGCCCTCTGGAAACACCATATATTTT. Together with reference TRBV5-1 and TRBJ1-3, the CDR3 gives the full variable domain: KAGVTQTPRYLIKTRGQQVTLSCSPISGHRSVSWYQQTPGQGLQFLFEYFSETQRNKGNFPGRFSGRQFSNSRSEMNVSTLELGDSALYLCASSLGGPSGNTIYFGEGSWLTVV.

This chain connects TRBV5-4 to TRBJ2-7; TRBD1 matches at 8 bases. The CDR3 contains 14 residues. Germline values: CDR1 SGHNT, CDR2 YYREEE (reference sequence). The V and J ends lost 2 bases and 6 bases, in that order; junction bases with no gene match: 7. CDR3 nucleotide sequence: TGTGCCAGCAGCTTAATTCGGACAGGGACCGAGCAGTACTTC. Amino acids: CASSLIRTGTEQYF.

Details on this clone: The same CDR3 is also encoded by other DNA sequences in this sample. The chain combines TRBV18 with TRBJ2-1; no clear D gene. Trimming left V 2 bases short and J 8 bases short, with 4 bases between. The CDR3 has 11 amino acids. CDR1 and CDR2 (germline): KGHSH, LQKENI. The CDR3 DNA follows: TGTGCCAGCTCACCAGAGGATGAGCAGTTCTTC. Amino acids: CASSPEDEQFF.

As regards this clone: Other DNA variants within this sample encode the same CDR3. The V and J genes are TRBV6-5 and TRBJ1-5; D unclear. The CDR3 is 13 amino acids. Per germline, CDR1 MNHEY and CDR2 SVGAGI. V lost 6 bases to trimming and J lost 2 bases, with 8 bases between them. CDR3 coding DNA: TGTGCCAGCAGCCGGGATGGCAATCAGCCCCAGCATTTT. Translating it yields CASSRDGNQPQHF.

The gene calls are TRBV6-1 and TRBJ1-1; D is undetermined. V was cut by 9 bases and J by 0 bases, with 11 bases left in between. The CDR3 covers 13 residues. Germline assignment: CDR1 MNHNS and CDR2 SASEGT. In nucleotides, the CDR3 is TGTGCCAGTTTCAAAGAATTGAACACTGAAGCTTTCTTT. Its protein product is CASFKELNTEAFF.